This TCR beta chain was profiled in a study of blood T cells in healthy people across ages. Overall study results and limits: Reliance upon unsorted PBMCs precluded definitive naive versus antigen-experienced comparison.

Using a J-beta primer mix together with a sample-barcoded 5' primer, a second PCR was run for about 7 to 12 cycles. A template-switch adaptor that had 12 random nucleotides put a tag on each cDNA molecule. TCRdb reprocessed the 5' RACE reads via MiXCR and lists one record per CDR3 protein. The sample comprises approximately 800,000 distinct CDR3 sequences, around half of which are singletons, and around 18% rests with the top ten. A note on this clonotype: Its antigen remains unknown.

This CDR3 has 15 residues. The V end lost 0 bases, the J end lost 2 bases, and 14 bases lay between the germline ends. Germline CDR1 DFQATT, CDR2 SNEGSKA (reference sequence). The chain joins TRBV20-1 to TRBJ2-7, with a possible D match to TRBD2 (6 bases). The sample comprised blood. This TCR came from a man older than 75 in good health. Written as DNA, the CDR3 is TGCAGTGCTAGAGATCTGGGCGGGGACCCCTACGAGCAGTACTTC. It specifies CSARDLGGDPYEQYF.